The 3 T cell receptor beta chains in this list originate from one sample, sequenced in a study of patients and donors after allogeneic stem cell transplantation. MiXCR was run by TCRdb on the RT-PCR reads, yielding one entry per CDR3 protein. Here the sample spans 200,000 to 250,000 distinct CDR3 sequences, roughly two fifths being singletons. The sample consisted of blood, either unsorted or a sorted T cell fraction (not recorded which). Receptor source: a human donor who was either an allogeneic HSCT recipient or a stem cell or donor lymphocyte infusion donor (not recorded which). It is not recorded whose cells these are; they may come from a transplant donor.

This clonotype was detected a few times. The genes are TRBV20-1 and TRBJ1-3, with a tentative D call TRBD1 (6 bases). The germline V gene has CDR1 DFQATT and CDR2 SNEGSKA (reference sequence). V lost 6 bases and J lost 1, with 13 bases in between. The CDR3 loop spans 14 amino acids. CDR3 DNA: TGCAGTGCGGCACTCAGGGGTTCTGGAAACACCATATATTTT. Its protein product is CSAALRGSGNTIYF.

This clonotype was found a few times. The V call is TRBV9, the J call TRBJ2-1; D is possibly TRBD1 (6 bases). V lost 4 bases and J lost 2, with 16 bases in between. Germline CDR1 reads SGDLS; CDR2 reads YYNGEE. This CDR3 has 16 amino acids. CDR3 amino acids: CASSPRGQVTYNEQFF. Written as DNA, the CDR3 is TGTGCCAGCAGCCCACGGGGACAAGTCACCTACAATGAGCAGTTCTTC.

This clonotype was detected only a few times. The chain combines TRBV6-2 or TRBV6-3 with TRBJ1-6; D is ambiguous. Trimming took off 1 base at V and 10 bases at J, with 11 bases between the two ends. The CDR3 runs 14 residues. Germline CDR1 reads MNHEY; CDR2 reads SVGEGT. This CDR3 reads CASSYWTDGSPLHF. CDR3 DNA sequence: TGTGCCAGCAGTTACTGGACCGACGGCTCACCCCTCCACTTT.